This TCR beta chain is from a study of CD8+CD57+ T cells in acquired aplastic anemia. Whole-study results and caveats: Between patients and controls, CD8+ Simpson's diversity did not vary significantly. Patients and controls shared approximately 30 CD8+ CDR3 sequences.

Using genomic DNA as the template, TCR beta VDJ and CDR3 profiling was carried out. TCRdb re-called the reads through MiXCR, storing one row per CDR3 protein. The sample holds more than 150,000 distinct CDR3 sequences; roughly half are singletons and the top ten take roughly 3.2%. This CDR3 has 15 residues. CDR1 is DFQATT and CDR2 is SNEGSKA in the germline V gene (reference sequence). V dropped 3 bases and J dropped 4; count of bases not matched to a gene: 8. All patients picked for sequencing had shown, by flow cytometry, an expansion of CD8+CD57+ cells. Severe acquired aplastic anemia was present in every patient. This clonotype was recorded a few times. Antigen: not known.

This TCR was recovered from a human donor with aplastic anemia. This chain links TRBV20-1 with TRBJ2-2; 7 bases fit TRBD2. Source material: sorted CD4+, CD8+, or CD8+CD57+ T cells (not recorded which) from PBMCs. The CDR3 bases are TGCAGTGCTAGCGACGAGCGGGGTGGCACCGGGGAGCTGTTTTTT. It translates to CSASDERGGTGELFF.